This T cell receptor (beta chain) was documented in a study of HIV-infected patients and healthy controls. This clonotype was detected a few times. Antiretroviral therapy had run roughly three months, about 14 weeks, before follow-up blood collection. All unsorted peripheral T cells were captured because whole blood was used without fractionation. Germline CDR1 and CDR2: SQVTM and ANQGSEA. The CDR3 extends over 16 amino acids. The V and J ends lost 1 base and 0 bases, in that order; junction bases with no gene match: 3. Reverse transcription used around 480 ng RNA and constant-region primers for alpha and beta. Separate chain-specific third strand synthesis with multiplexing indices produced the alpha and beta libraries. The library got P5 and P7 elements plus a second index, then a roughly 22-cycle PCR. Each CDR3 protein gets one entry after TCRdb re-called the 5' RACE reads with MiXCR. The data hold about 8,600 distinct CDR3 sequences, with over 7.5% observed a single time.

The TCR comes from an adult with HIV infection. V and J are TRBV29-1 and TRBJ2-1; 10 nucleotides align to TRBD2. The sample consisted of blood, taken during antiretroviral therapy. Written as DNA, the CDR3 is TGCAGCGTTGAAGCTGCTAGCGGGAGCTCCTACAATGAGCAGTTCTTC. This codes for CSVEAASGSSYNEQFF.